This entry features one T cell receptor beta chain sequence. Its antigen is unknown. Germline V gene sequence: CDR1 ENHRY, CDR2 SYGVKD. The CDR3 spans 15 residues. Losses at the gene ends were 3 bases for V and 7 bases for J; bases not matched to a gene: 9. This sample was included in a study of cytomegalovirus exposure and HLA in healthy donors. Points from the study as a whole: Productive status was seen about 90% or about 30% of the time for most TCR beta V segments in an earlier analysis.

PCR used 60 Vbeta primers and 13 Jbeta primers. Profiling relied on immunoSEQ multiplex PCR, and the TCRdb table lists in-frame clones only, not all of them. The sample shows approximately 110,000 clones, roughly 69% of them seen only once. Sequencing used PBMCs. This receptor was identified in a man in his thirties or forties in good health and CMV-seropositive. The V and J genes are TRBV10-3 and TRBJ1-2, with 9 nucleotides matching TRBD1. The CDR3 DNA reads as TGTGCCATCAGTGATGCCCCGGGGGACAGGGCTGGCTACACCTTC. It codes for CAISDAPGDRAGYTF.